The rows below give T cell receptor beta chains drawn from one sample of a study of blood T cell repertoires in COVID-19. Profiling relied on immunoSEQ multiplex PCR, and the TCRdb table lists in-frame clones only, not all of them. The table shows around 300,000 clones, with around 88% occurring only once. The sample taken for sequencing was peripheral blood. All receptors derive from a woman aged 25 to 39 with COVID-19, enrolled during active disease. Each CDR3 is given with its conserved first and last residue. The D gene is left open where the match is weak. For some rows the clone size is stated as once, few or many, or as a class when expanded; others skip it.

j_call cdr3_length v_call d_call clone_size cdr3_aa cdr3_nt
TRBJ1-2 15 TRBV11-3 TRBD1 . CASSPGDTGDYGYTF TGTGCCAGCAGCCCGGGGGATACAGGGGACTATGGCTACACCTTC
TRBJ1-2 13 TRBV6-5 . once CASTRGQPYGYTF TGTGCCAGCACTCGAGGACAGCCCTATGGCTACACCTTC
TRBJ2-2 12 TRBV2 . . CAPRRPTGELFF TGTGCCCCCAGGAGGCCCACCGGGGAGCTGTTTTTT
TRBJ2-5 13 TRBV12-3/TRBV12-4 TRBD1 . CASSAYRGETQYF TGTGCCAGCAGTGCCTACAGGGGGGAGACCCAGTACTTC
TRBJ2-3 15 TRBV19 TRBD1 . CASSKSGQGLDTQYF TGTGCCAGTAGTAAGTCTGGACAGGGCTTAGATACGCAGTATTTT
TRBJ1-2 14 TRBV27 TRBD1 . CASSRDREGYGYTF TGTGCCAGCAGTAGAGACAGGGAAGGATATGGCTACACCTTC
TRBJ2-5 17 TRBV7-2 TRBD1 . CASSPVPGQGLGETQYF TGTGCCAGCAGTCCAGTCCCGGGACAGGGTTTGGGGGAGACCCAGTACTTC
TRBJ1-5 15 TRBV19 . . CASSIDGAGNQPQHF TGTGCCAGTAGTATTGACGGGGCGGGGAATCAGCCCCAGCATTTT
TRBJ1-5 19 TRBV12-5 TRBD1 . CASGSWGQGPLNSNQPQHF TGTGCTAGTGGTTCGTGGGGACAGGGGCCCCTCAATAGCAATCAGCCCCAGCATTTT
TRBJ2-1 16 TRBV12-1 . . CASSFKSGGAHNEQFF TGTGCCAGCAGCTTTAAATCGGGGGGGGCCCACAATGAGCAGTTCTTC
TRBJ1-6 15 TRBV9 TRBD1 . CASSPTGQGVSPLHF TGTGCCAGCAGCCCTACCGGACAGGGGGTTTCACCCCTCCACTTT
TRBJ1-2 15 TRBV19 TRBD1 once CASILGQGARKGYTF TGTGCCAGTATCCTGGGACAGGGGGCGCGGAAGGGCTACACCTTC
TRBJ2-5 17 TRBV10-1 TRBD2 . CATHLASGGARRETQYF TGCGCCACCCACCTGGCTAGCGGGGGGGCGCGTCGAGAGACCCAGTACTTC
TRBJ2-2 15 TRBV4-3 TRBD1 once CASSQGTGNTGELFF TGCGCCAGCAGCCAAGGGACAGGGAACACCGGGGAGCTGTTTTTT
TRBJ1-4 14 TRBV28 TRBD1 . CASSLFVGQGFGVF TGTGCCAGCAGTTTATTCGTGGGACAGGGATTTGGGGTTTTT
TRBJ1-2 16 TRBV28 TRBD1 . CASRTPTGTGTWGYTF TGTGCCAGCAGAACTCCCACCGGGACAGGGACCTGGGGCTACACCTTC
TRBJ2-5 13 TRBV29-1 . . CSVEAGMGGTQYF TGCAGCGTTGAGGCCGGGATGGGGGGGACCCAGTACTTC
TRBJ1-2 15 TRBV9 TRBD1 . CASSGGQATLYGYTF TGTGCCAGCAGCGGTGGACAGGCGACTCTTTATGGCTACACCTTC
TRBJ1-3 15 TRBV12-5 TRBD1 . CASGPREGALDTIYF TGTGCTAGTGGACCCCGTGAGGGGGCCCTTGACACCATATATTTT
TRBJ2-5 14 TRBV24-1 . . CATSDPGGGETQYF TGTGCCACCAGTGACCCCGGAGGCGGGGAGACCCAGTACTTC
TRBJ1-5 14 TRBV6-5 . . CASRDTDSNQPQHF TGTGCCAGCCGGGACACCGATAGCAATCAGCCCCAGCATTTT
TRBJ1-2 14 TRBV2 . . CASSDGSGIPGYTF TGTGCCAGCAGTGATGGGTCAGGGATACCTGGCTACACCTTC
TRBJ2-1 14 TRBV3-1/TRBV3-2 TRBD2 . CASSQIRGGDEQFF TGTGCCAGCAGCCAAATACGGGGGGGGGATGAGCAGTTCTTC